These 5 T cell receptor beta chains were all obtained from the same sample, sequenced in a study of beta chain features in type 1 diabetes. What was sequenced were expressed TCRB transcripts, since all of the isolated RNA had been reverse transcribed. Sequencing was performed with immunoSEQ multiplex PCR; in TCRdb, only in-frame clones are kept and a portion is missing. Among a few hundred thousand clones listed, roughly 13% were seen once. Sequences were obtained from naive CD4+ T cells from blood. The source of these receptors is a young man in good health.

The rearrangement links TRBV4-3 to TRBJ2-2; the match to TRBD1 covers 7 bases. CDR3 length: 14 residues. V lost 5 bases to trimming and J lost 1 base; unmatched junction nucleotides: 1. From germline, CDR1 is LGHNA and CDR2 YSLEER. The CDR3 nucleotides are TGCGCCAGCAGCTGGACAGGGAACACCGGGGAGCTGTTTTTT. It translates to CASSWTGNTGELFF.

The rearrangement links TRBV19 to TRBJ2-1, with 8 bases that match TRBD1. The CDR3 spans 15 residues. Germline CDR1 reads LNHDA; CDR2 reads SQIVND (reference sequence). Trimming at V came to 8 bases and at J to 3 bases, leaving 9 bases not matched to a gene. The CDR3 DNA reads TGTGCCAGTTCAGCTCCGGGACAGGTCTACAATGAGCAGTTCTTC. Its translation: CASSAPGQVYNEQFF.

The V and J genes are TRBV18 and TRBJ2-7, with 7 bases matching TRBD1. Trimming took 2 bases from V and 7 from J; bases not matched to a gene: 11. The CDR3 has 15 residues. In germline, CDR1 is KGHSH, CDR2 LQKENI. The CDR3 sequence: CASSPNTGATREQYF. DNA for the CDR3: TGTGCCAGCTCACCAAATACAGGGGCTACGCGGGAGCAGTACTTC.

This clone appeared a few times. This CDR3 is CAISAQGANEQFF. Here the CDR3 DNA reads TGTGCCATCAGTGCCCAGGGGGCCAATGAGCAGTTCTTC. The rearrangement uses TRBV10-3 and TRBJ2-1; TRBD1 matches 8 bases. Germline-derived CDR1 and CDR2 are ENHRY and SYGVKD. The CDR3 has 13 residues. V trimming: 4 bases; J trimming: 6 bases; junction bases outside the gene matches: 2.

This clone was recorded a few times. The chain carries TRBV28 and TRBJ2-5; 13 nucleotides line up with TRBD2. The V gene end was trimmed by 7 bases and the J gene end by 2 bases; junction bases not matched to a gene: 7. CDR1 is MDHEN, CDR2 SYDVKM, per germline. The CDR3 contains 16 residues. The CDR3 nucleotides read TGTGCCAGCACCGAGACTAGCGGGGGGAGGCAAGAGACCCAGTACTTC. It codes for CASTETSGGRQETQYF.